This TCR beta chain originates from a study of OX40 agonist ivuxolimab in advanced cancers. The CDR3 extends over 17 amino acids. Trimming removed 0 bases from V and 5 bases from J, with 16 bases in between. Germline V CDR1 and CDR2: LNHDA, SQIVND (reference sequence). Profiling relied on immunoSEQ multiplex PCR, and the TCRdb table lists in-frame clones only, not all of them. Among 15,000 to 20,000 clones listed, 55% to 80% were seen once. This specimen consisted of CD4+ or CD8+ T cells sorted from blood, obtained in a trial of the OX40 agonist ivuxolimab. V is TRBV19 and J is TRBJ1-4; unclear D gene. This clonotype originated in an adult with an advanced solid tumor such as melanoma, head and neck, liver or kidney cancer. Written as DNA, the CDR3 is TGTGCCAGTAGTATAGATGTCCCACAGTCGGCGAATGAAAAACTGTTTTTT. It specifies CASSIDVPQSANEKLFF.